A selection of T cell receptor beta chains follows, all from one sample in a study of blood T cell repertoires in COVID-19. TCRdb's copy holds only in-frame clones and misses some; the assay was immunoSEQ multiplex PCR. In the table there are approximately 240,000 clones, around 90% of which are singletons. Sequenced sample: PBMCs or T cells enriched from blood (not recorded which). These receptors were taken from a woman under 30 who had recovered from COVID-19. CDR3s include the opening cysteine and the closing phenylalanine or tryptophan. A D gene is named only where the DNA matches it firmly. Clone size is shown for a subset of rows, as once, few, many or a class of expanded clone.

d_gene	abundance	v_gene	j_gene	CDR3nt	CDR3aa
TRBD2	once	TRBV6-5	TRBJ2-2	TGTGCCAGCAGTTACCGGGAGGTGATCACCGGGGAGCTGTTTTTT	CASSYREVITGELFF
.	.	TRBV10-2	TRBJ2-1	TGCGCCAGCAGTGGTTCCCAAACGGGAAGCCTCAATGAGCAGTTCTTC	CASSGSQTGSLNEQFF
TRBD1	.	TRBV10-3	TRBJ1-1	TGTGCCATCAGTGACGGAGGGGGACAGGGGAGCACTGAAGCTTTCTTT	CAISDGGGQGSTEAFF
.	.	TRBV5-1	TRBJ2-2	TGCGCCAGCACCCCCGGCAGGGACACCGGGGAGCTGTTTTTT	CASTPGRDTGELFF
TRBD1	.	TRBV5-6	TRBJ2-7	TGTGCCAGCAGCCCGAGGGGACAGTTTAGACGGCTCGCCTACGAGCAGTACTTC	CASSPRGQFRRLAYEQYF
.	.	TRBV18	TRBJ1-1	TGTGCCAGCTCTGGAGGAAACACTGAAGCTTTCTTT	CASSGGNTEAFF
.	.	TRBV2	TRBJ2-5	TGTGCCAGCAGTTTCGGTGCGAGCCAAGAGACCCAGTACTTC	CASSFGASQETQYF
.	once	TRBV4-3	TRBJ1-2	TGCGCCAGCAGCCAAGAGGGGCCCTGGGATGGCGATGGCTACACCTTC	CASSQEGPWDGDGYTF
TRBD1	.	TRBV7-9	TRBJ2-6	TGTGCCAGCAGCGGACTGACAGGGTCCCCCTTTGGGGCCAACGTCCTGACTTTC	CASSGLTGSPFGANVLTF
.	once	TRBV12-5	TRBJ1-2	TGTGCTAGTGGTTTGGTAATAGGGATGGACAGTAGGAGTTATGGCTACACCTTC	CASGLVIGMDSRSYGYTF
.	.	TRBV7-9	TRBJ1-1	TGTGCCAGCGGGGGGGTGGCTGAAGCTTTCTTT	CASGGVAEAFF
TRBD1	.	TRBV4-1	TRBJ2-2	TGCGCCAGCAGCCAGCAGGGGGCGGCCGGGGAGCTGTTTTTT	CASSQQGAAGELFF
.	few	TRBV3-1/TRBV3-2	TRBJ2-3	TGTGCCAGCAGCCAAGAGCGGGATGAGGATACGCAGTATTTT	CASSQERDEDTQYF
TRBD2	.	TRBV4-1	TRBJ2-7	TGCGCCAGCAGCCAAGCAAGGTCGGCGGGAGTTGGCTACGAGCAGTACTTC	CASSQARSAGVGYEQYF
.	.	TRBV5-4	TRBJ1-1	TGTGCCAGCAGTCTTTCGTCAGGGAACACTGAAGCTTTCTTT	CASSLSSGNTEAFF
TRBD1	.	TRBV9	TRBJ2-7	TGTGCCAGCAGTGGCCGAGGACAGGGTTCCTACGAGCAGTACTTC	CASSGRGQGSYEQYF
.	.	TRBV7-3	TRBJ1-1	TGTGCCAGCAGCTCGACAGGGAACACTGAAGCTTTCTTT	CASSSTGNTEAFF
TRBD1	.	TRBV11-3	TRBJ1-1	TGTGCCAGCAGCACCCGGACAGGGGGCAGGTGGACTGAAGCTTTCTTT	CASSTRTGGRWTEAFF
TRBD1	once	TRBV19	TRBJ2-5	TGTGCCAGTAGTATAGAGGGGGGGACAGGGAGCGAGACCCAGTACTTC	CASSIEGGTGSETQYF
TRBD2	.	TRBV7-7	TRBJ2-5	TGTGCTAGCAGCAATCGTACGGGACTAGCGGGAGTCACCCAGTACTTC	CASSNRTGLAGVTQYF
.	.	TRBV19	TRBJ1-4	TGTGCCAGTAGTCGCAGGGAGCGGGATGAAAAACTGTTTTTT	CASSRRERDEKLFF
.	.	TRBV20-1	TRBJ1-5	TGCAGTGCTAGTTTGTTTGGGAGGGGGTCCGATCAGCCCCAGCATTTT	CSASLFGRGSDQPQHF
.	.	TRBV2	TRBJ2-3	TGTGCCAGCAGACAACTAGTTTTGGGAGGAGATACGCAGTATTTT	CASRQLVLGGDTQYF
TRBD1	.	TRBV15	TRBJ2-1	TGTGCCACCAGCCGGGACAGGGGAGCCTACAATGAGCAGTTCTTC	CATSRDRGAYNEQFF
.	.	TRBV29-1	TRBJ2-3	TGCAGCGTGGGCCCCGGGGGTTACACAGATACGCAGTATTTT	CSVGPGGYTDTQYF
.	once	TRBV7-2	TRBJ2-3	TGTGCCAGCAGCTTAGCATCCGGCACAGATACGCAGTATTTT	CASSLASGTDTQYF
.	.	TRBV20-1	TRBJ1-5	TGCAGTGCCAGTTCGGGGGACAATCAGCCCCAGCATTTT	CSASSGDNQPQHF
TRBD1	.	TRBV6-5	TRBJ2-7	TGTGCCAGCCGGGACAGCCCTCGCGAGCAGTACTTC	CASRDSPREQYF
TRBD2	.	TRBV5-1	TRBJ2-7	TGCGCCAGCAGCTACGGGACTAGCGGGACAGGCGAGCAGTACTTC	CASSYGTSGTGEQYF
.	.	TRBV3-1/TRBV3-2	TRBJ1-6	TGTGCCAGCAGCCAAGATGACAGAAATTCACCCCTCCACTTT	CASSQDDRNSPLHF
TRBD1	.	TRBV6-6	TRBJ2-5	TGTGCCAGCAGTTACGGACAGGGGGAGTCGACCCAGTACTTC	CASSYGQGESTQYF
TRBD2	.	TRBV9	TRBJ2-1	TGTGCCAGCAGCGTAGTGGGGACTAGCGGCCACAATGAGCAGTTCTTC	CASSVVGTSGHNEQFF
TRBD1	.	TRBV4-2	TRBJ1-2	TGTGCCAGCAGCCAAGTGACAGGGAGTCGGTACACCTTC	CASSQVTGSRYTF
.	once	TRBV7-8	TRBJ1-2	TGTGCCAGCAGCCTGCGCGAATTGTCGTTCTCCTATGGCTACACCTTC	CASSLRELSFSYGYTF
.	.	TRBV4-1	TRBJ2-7	TGCGCCAGCAGCCAAGATGCCGGGGGAATTCGCGAGCAGTACTTC	CASSQDAGGIREQYF
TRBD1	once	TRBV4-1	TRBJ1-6	TGCGCCAGCAGCCCAGGAGCGGGACAGGGGATTTCACCCCTCCACTTT	CASSPGAGQGISPLHF
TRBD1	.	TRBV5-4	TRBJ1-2	TGTGCCAGCAGGACCGACAGGGGAAGAACTGGCTACACCTTC	CASRTDRGRTGYTF
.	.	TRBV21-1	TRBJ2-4	TGTGCCAGCAGCCCTAAGTTATTTTCCAAAAACATTCAGTACTTC	CASSPKLFSKNIQYF
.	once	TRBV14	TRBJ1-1	TGTGCCAGCAGCCAAGAAGTAGGGGTGGACACTGAAGCTTTCTTT	CASSQEVGVDTEAFF
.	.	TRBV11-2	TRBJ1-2	TGTGCCAGCACCTCGAGCTATGGCTACACCTTC	CASTSSYGYTF
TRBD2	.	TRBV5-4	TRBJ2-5	TGTGCCAGCAGCTGGGGGACTAGCGGAGAAGAGACCCAGTACTTC	CASSWGTSGEETQYF
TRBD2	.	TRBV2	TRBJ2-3	TGTGCCAGCAGCTCGACTAGCGGTACCACAGATACGCAGTATTTT	CASSSTSGTTDTQYF
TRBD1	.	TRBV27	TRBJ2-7	TGTGCCAGCAGTTTATACCTGGGACAGCTCTACGAGCAGTACTTC	CASSLYLGQLYEQYF
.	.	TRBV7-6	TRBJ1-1	TGTGCCAGCAGCTTTGGGGAGGGGAACACTGAAGCTTTCTTT	CASSFGEGNTEAFF
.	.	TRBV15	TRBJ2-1	TGTGCCACCAGCAGCCTCCAGAACAATGAGCAGTTCTTC	CATSSLQNNEQFF
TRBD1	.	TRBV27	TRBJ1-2	TGTGCCAGCAGGACAACCTACAGGGGGCGCCTCTATGGCTACACCTTC	CASRTTYRGRLYGYTF
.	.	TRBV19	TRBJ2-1	TGTGCCAGTAGTATGGGGGGGGCCTTAAACAATGAGCAGTTCTTC	CASSMGGALNNEQFF
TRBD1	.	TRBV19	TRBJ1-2	TGTGCCAGTAGTAACCTACAGGGGCTATTGTCCTATGGCTACACCTTC	CASSNLQGLLSYGYTF
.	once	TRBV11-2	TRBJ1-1	TGTGCCAGCAGCTCTATAGCGCCGATGAACACTGAAGCTTTCTTT	CASSSIAPMNTEAFF
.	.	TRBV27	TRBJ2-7	TGTGCCAGCAGACCGTCGCGCGCGGGGTACGAGCAGTACTTC	CASRPSRAGYEQYF